This T cell receptor beta chain was observed in a study of shared clonotypes between healthy human individuals. The study's findings and limits: What rarefaction showed was incomplete sorted-subset sequencing despite large depth. Naive subsets, compared against memory subsets, generally had larger estimated richness values.

This clone was observed a single time. What it binds is unknown. This table comes from immunoSEQ multiplex PCR, and its TCRdb copy is limited to in-frame clones, with some not included. Seen here are roughly 2.5 million clones, roughly 92% observed once, and the top ten hold around 0.14%. CD4+ cell separation produced CD45RA+ naive and CD45RA-negative memory subsets. The origin of this receptor is a man aged 18 to 35 in good health. Specimen: naive CD4+ T cells sorted from blood. Subset described: CD45RA+ positively selected.

CDR3 bases: TGTGCCAGCAGCGTCGGACAGGGCCCACTGTTTTTT. Encoded protein: CASSVGQGPLFF. The chain couples TRBV7-6 to TRBJ1-4; 8 bases are a match to TRBD1. V dropped 5 bases and J dropped 13; count of bases not matched to a gene: 6. Per germline, CDR1 SGHVS and CDR2 FNYEAQ. The CDR3 covers 12 residues.